The TCR beta chain described here comes from a study of T-cell reconstitution after alpha-beta-depleted transplantation in children. Findings of the study overall: Alpha-beta T cells about two months after transplant reportedly derived from several hundred expanded graft clones. One year post-transplant, T-cell counts and diversity were largely derived from T cells produced anew.

Construction of the TCRbeta library involved unique molecular identifiers. In TCRdb, the PCR reads were re-called with MiXCR into one record per CDR3 protein. In the table there are 500,000 to 650,000 distinct CDR3 sequences, 10% to 15% of which are singletons. CDR1 is MDHEN and CDR2 is SYDVKM in the germline V gene. This CDR3 spans 15 amino acids. V lost 2 bases and J lost 8, with 18 bases in between. This clonotype has a handful of counts. Its antigen is currently unknown. The sample was PBMCs, mostly from graft donor cells, taken 360 days after TCRalphabeta/CD19-depleted stem cell transplant. The sequence was obtained from a male patient younger than 18 who had a stem cell transplant for acute myeloid leukemia, so the T cells may come from the graft donor. The rearrangement links TRBV28 to TRBJ1-2; a weak D match, TRBD1 (6 bases). DNA for the CDR3: TGTGCCAGCAGTTTAAGGGGTTCGGGGGCGCCCGGCTACACCTTC. Protein sequence: CASSLRGSGAPGYTF.